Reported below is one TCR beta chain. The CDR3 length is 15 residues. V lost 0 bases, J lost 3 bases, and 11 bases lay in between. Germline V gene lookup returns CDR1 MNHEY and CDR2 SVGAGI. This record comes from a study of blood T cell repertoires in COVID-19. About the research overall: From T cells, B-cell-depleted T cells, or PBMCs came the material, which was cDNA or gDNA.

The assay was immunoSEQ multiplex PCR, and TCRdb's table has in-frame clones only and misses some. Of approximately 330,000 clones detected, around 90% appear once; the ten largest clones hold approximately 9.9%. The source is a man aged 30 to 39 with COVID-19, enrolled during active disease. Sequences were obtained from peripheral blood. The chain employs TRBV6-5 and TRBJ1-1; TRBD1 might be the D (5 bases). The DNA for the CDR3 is TGTGCCAGCAGTTACTCGGGGGGGTTGTACACTGAAGCTTTCTTT. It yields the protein CASSYSGGLYTEAFF.